The 23 T cell receptor beta chains in this list originate from one sample, sequenced in a study of blood T cell repertoires in COVID-19 (dated by TCRdb to between 2020 and 2021). The library relied on the immunoSEQ multiplex PCR assay. The clones in this table, taken by TCRdb from immuneACCESS, are in-frame only. Not every clone is retained; where verified, under half of the shortfall comes from an unresolved V gene, and the cause of the rest is unknown. The sample table contains approximately 50,000 clones; only one count was recorded for approximately 82% of them. The top ten clones comprise approximately 7.1% of the sample. The specimen sequenced was peripheral blood. The receptors derive from a human donor in a cohort sampled during active COVID-19.

This sequence joins TRBV5-6 and TRBJ1-6; 8 nucleotides line up with TRBD1. The CDR3 totals 15 residues. Germline CDR1 is SGHDT and CDR2 is YYEEEE. Trimming removed 4 bases from V and 7 bases from J; junction bases left unmatched: 7. The CDR3 bases are TGTGCCAGCAGCCCCGACAGGGGATTGAATTCACCCCTCCACTTT. Its translation: CASSPDRGLNSPLHF.

The genes are TRBV5-4 and TRBJ2-1; 9 nucleotides line up with TRBD2. Germline V lookup: CDR1 SGHNT, CDR2 YYREEE (reference sequence). The CDR3 runs 15 residues. The V and J ends lost 0 bases and 10 bases, in that order; junction bases with no gene match: 8. The CDR3 DNA sequence: TGTGCCAGCAGCTTGGCAAGCGGGAGGTCTGAGGAGCAGTTCTTC. Translating it yields CASSLASGRSEEQFF.

The chain joins TRBV5-6 to TRBJ2-1, with 12 bases fitting TRBD2. Germline assignment: CDR1 SGHDT and CDR2 YYEEEE. This CDR3 region has 18 residues. Trimming took 4 bases from V and 10 from J; bases not matched to a gene: 18. The CDR3 protein is CASSRRTSGITPPGEQFF. The CDR3 nucleotides read TGTGCCAGCAGCAGACGGACTAGCGGGATCACCCCCCCGGGCGAGCAGTTCTTC. The complete variable domain, with remaining parts taken from reference TRBV5-6 and TRBJ2-1, reads DAGVTQSPTHLIKTRGQQVTLRCSPKSGHDTVSWYQQALGQGPQFIFQYYEEEERQRGNFPDRFSGHQFPNYSSELNVNALLLGDSALYLCASSRRTSGITPPGEQFFGPGTRLTVL.

V and J are TRBV6-1 and TRBJ1-2; 8 nucleotides agree with TRBD1. Germline V gene lookup returns CDR1 MNHNS and CDR2 SASEGT. The length of the CDR3 is 13 residues. V shed 3 bases, J shed 8 bases, and the junction held 5 bases outside the gene matches. This CDR3 is CASSDQGAGGYTF. In DNA, the CDR3 is TGTGCCAGCAGTGATCAGGGGGCGGGAGGCTACACCTTC.

This clone was seen only once. This chain connects TRBV29-1 to TRBJ1-1; 7 bases agree with TRBD1. The CDR3 covers 13 residues. The germline V gene has CDR1 SQVTM and CDR2 ANQGSEA. With 7 bases clipped from V and 4 bases from J, the junction kept 9 bases outside the gene matches. In DNA form, the CDR3 reads TGCAGCGCTCGACAGGGCCTGAGCACTGAAGCTTTCTTT. Translating it yields CSARQGLSTEAFF. Filled out from reference TRBV29-1 and TRBJ1-1, the complete variable domain reads SAVISQKPSRDICQRGTSLTIQCQVDSQVTMMFWYRQQPGQSLTLIATANQGSEATYESGFVIDKFPISRPNLTFSTLTVSNMSPEDSSIYLCSARQGLSTEAFFGQGTRLTVV.

V usage is TRBV2 and J usage is TRBJ2-1; TRBD2 matches at 7 bases. CDR3 length equals 15 residues. Germline V gene data show CDR1 as SNHLY and CDR2 as FYNNEI. Trimming removed 6 bases from V and 0 bases from J; junction bases left unmatched: 5. CDR3 loop: CASSESSGSYNEQFF. The CDR3, as DNA: TGTGCCAGCAGCGAATCTAGCGGCTCCTACAATGAGCAGTTCTTC. Drawing the rest from reference TRBV2 and TRBJ2-1, the complete variable domain is EPEVTQTPSHQVTQMGQEVILRCVPISNHLYFYWYRQILGQKVEFLVSFYNNEISEKSEIFDDQFSVERPDGSNFTLKIRSTKLEDSAMYFCASSESSGSYNEQFFGPGTRLTVL.

The chain joins TRBV6-6 to TRBJ1-5; perhaps TRBD1 as D (6 bases). Trimming left V 8 bases short and J 5 bases short, with 10 bases between. Germline V gene lookup returns CDR1 MNHNY and CDR2 SVGAGI (reference sequence). The CDR3 has 12 amino acids. CDR3 region: CASVQGDQPQHF. Written as DNA, the CDR3 is TGTGCCAGCGTACAGGGTGATCAGCCCCAGCATTTT.

CDR3 residues: CASSQTGQGIYGYTF. The CDR3 DNA sequence: TGCGCCAGCAGCCAAACGGGACAGGGGATCTATGGCTACACCTTC. This rearrangement joins TRBV5-1 to TRBJ1-2; 10 bases align to TRBD1. J gave up 4 bases and V 4 bases, and 7 bases lay outside the gene matches. The CDR3 is made up of 15 amino acids. The V gene's germline CDR1 is SGHRS and CDR2 YFSETQ.

The J gene is TRBJ2-5, the V gene TRBV28; 9 positions match TRBD2. The trim removed 8 bases at V and 5 bases at J, leaving 9 bases unmatched. Germline assignment: CDR1 MDHEN and CDR2 SYDVKM. CDR3 size: 14 residues. The DNA of the CDR3 is TGTGCCAGCGGTAGCGGGAGTGTTAGGGAGACCCAGTACTTC. This encodes CASGSGSVRETQYF.

V and J are TRBV5-8 and TRBJ1-5; D remains unclear. V was cut by 0 bases and J by 7 bases, with 11 bases left in between. The CDR3 is made up of 14 amino acids. Germline loops: CDR1 SGHTS, CDR2 YDEGEE. This chain's CDR3 is CASSLGQEGQPQHF. The CDR3 DNA is TGTGCCAGCAGCTTGGGGCAGGAGGGCCAGCCCCAGCATTTT.

This chain connects TRBV6-5 to TRBJ2-7; maybe TRBD1 (5 bases). The ends were cut back, 2 bases at V and 3 bases at J, with 14 bases in the middle. This CDR3 is 15 amino acids long. Germline lookup yields CDR1 MNHEY and CDR2 SVGAGI. CDR3: CASSYKGPEDYEQYF. The CDR3 DNA is TGTGCCAGCAGTTACAAGGGGCCCGAGGACTACGAGCAGTACTTC.

The genes are TRBV27 and TRBJ1-2; D call uncertain. The germline CDR1 and CDR2 sequences are MNHEY and SMNVEV (reference sequence). The V end was cut by 5 bases, the J end by 4 bases, with 17 bases between. CDR3 length: 15 residues. The CDR3 coding sequence is TGTGCCAGCAGTGAACGTCGTCCCGGTCCCTATGGCTACACCTTC. Amino acid sequence: CASSERRPGPYGYTF.

This clone was observed once. This chain joins TRBV6-1 and TRBJ2-5; 12 bases agree with TRBD1. J lost 4 bases, V lost 4 bases, and 7 bases had no gene match. The germline V gene encodes CDR1 MNHNS and CDR2 SASEGT. The CDR3 spans 16 residues. The CDR3: CASSGGTGGQLETQYF. The CDR3 coding sequence is TGTGCCAGCAGTGGGGGGACAGGGGGCCAGTTAGAGACCCAGTACTTC.

The V gene is TRBV19, the J gene TRBJ1-4; a weak D match, TRBD1 (5 bases). The CDR3 has 16 amino acids. Trimming left V 5 bases short and J 0 bases short, with 13 bases between. The germline CDR1 and CDR2 sequences are LNHDA and SQIVND (reference sequence). CDR3 DNA: TGTGCCAGTAGTTTTCGACAGTCCTCAACTAATGAAAAACTGTTTTTT. Protein sequence: CASSFRQSSTNEKLFF.

CDR3 protein: CASSRPSGSYNEQFF. The CDR3 coding sequence is TGTGCCAGCAGCCGCCCTAGCGGGAGCTACAATGAGCAGTTCTTC. The chain joins TRBV6-5 to TRBJ2-1; 10 bases agree with TRBD2. The germline V gene has CDR1 MNHEY and CDR2 SVGAGI. V dropped 6 bases and J dropped 3; count of bases not matched to a gene: 5. The CDR3 is made up of 15 amino acids.

The gene calls are TRBV27 and TRBJ2-3; 10 nucleotides match TRBD2. From germline, CDR1 is MNHEY and CDR2 SMNVEV (reference sequence). CDR3 length equals 16 residues. After removal of 5 bases from V and 0 bases from J, the junction contained 5 bases not matched to a gene. The chain's CDR3 is CASSLAGVTSTDTQYF. CDR3 nucleotides: TGTGCCAGCAGTCTAGCGGGAGTTACTAGCACAGATACGCAGTATTTT.

J is TRBJ2-5 and V is TRBV7-6, with 9 bases matching TRBD2. V was clipped by 3 bases and J by 5 bases; unmatched bases: 10. This CDR3 region has 16 residues. Germline assignment: CDR1 SGHVS and CDR2 FNYEAQ. The CDR3 nucleotides read TGTGCCAGCAGCTTCAAAGCGGGAGGACGACAGGAGACCCAGTACTTC. It encodes CASSFKAGGRQETQYF.

The chain employs TRBV12-3 or TRBV12-4 and TRBJ2-7; 7 bases line up with TRBD1. The CDR3 has 13 amino acids. Trimming at V came to 7 bases and at J to 4 bases, leaving 7 bases not matched to a gene. This CDR3 is CASTRDSSYEQYF. CDR3 DNA sequence: TGTGCCAGCACCCGGGACAGCAGTTACGAGCAGTACTTC.

The V call is TRBV19, the J call TRBJ1-2, with TRBD1 identical over 12 bases. Germline V lookup: CDR1 LNHDA, CDR2 SQIVND (reference sequence). J lost 6 bases, V lost 4 bases, and 12 bases had no gene match. The CDR3 covers 17 residues. The CDR3 DNA reads TGTGCCAGTAGTACACCGGGACAGGGGGCCTTGCTTAATGGCTACACCTTC. It yields the protein CASSTPGQGALLNGYTF.

The rearrangement joins TRBV29-1 to TRBJ1-1; D possibly corresponds to TRBD1 (6 bases). V shed 6 bases and J shed 5 bases, with 16 bases lying between them. The CDR3 is made up of 13 amino acids. Germline CDR1 is SQVTM and CDR2 is ANQGSEA. DNA for the CDR3: TGCAGCGTGAATCAGGGGAAGGGAACTGAAGCTTTCTTT. Translation: CSVNQGKGTEAFF. The whole variable domain, filled in from reference TRBV29-1 and TRBJ1-1, reads SAVISQKPSRDICQRGTSLTIQCQVDSQVTMMFWYRQQPGQSLTLIATANQGSEATYESGFVIDKFPISRPNLTFSTLTVSNMSPEDSSIYLCSVNQGKGTEAFFGQGTRLTVV.

This chain uses TRBV6-2 or TRBV6-3 with TRBJ2-1; 8 bases are shared with TRBD2. CDR3 length: 16 residues. The germline V gene encodes CDR1 MNHEY and CDR2 SVGEGT. V lost 2 bases and J lost 3; bases outside the gene matches: 6. CDR3 protein: CASSYVSGSGYNEQFF. Written as DNA, the CDR3 is TGTGCCAGCAGTTACGTAAGCGGGAGCGGCTACAATGAGCAGTTCTTC.

CDR3 region: CASSPQLAGGETQYF. As DNA, the CDR3 is TGTGCCAGCAGCCCCCAACTAGCGGGAGGAGAGACCCAGTACTTC. The chain has TRBV7-2 and TRBJ2-5; TRBD2 aligns across 12 bases. Germline values: CDR1 SGHTA, CDR2 FQGNSA. The V gene end was trimmed by 5 bases and the J gene end by 4 bases; junction bases not matched to a gene: 5. This CDR3 contains 15 residues.

The chain combines TRBV4-3 with TRBJ2-2; 13 bases agree with TRBD2. Germline CDR1 LGHNA, CDR2 YSLEER. The CDR3 is made up of 19 amino acids. V was clipped by 5 bases and J by 4 bases; unmatched bases: 13. In DNA form, the CDR3 reads TGCGCCAGCAGCGACAGAGGGACTAGCGGGAACTTCATCACCGGGGAGCTGTTTTTT. Its translation is CASSDRGTSGNFITGELFF.